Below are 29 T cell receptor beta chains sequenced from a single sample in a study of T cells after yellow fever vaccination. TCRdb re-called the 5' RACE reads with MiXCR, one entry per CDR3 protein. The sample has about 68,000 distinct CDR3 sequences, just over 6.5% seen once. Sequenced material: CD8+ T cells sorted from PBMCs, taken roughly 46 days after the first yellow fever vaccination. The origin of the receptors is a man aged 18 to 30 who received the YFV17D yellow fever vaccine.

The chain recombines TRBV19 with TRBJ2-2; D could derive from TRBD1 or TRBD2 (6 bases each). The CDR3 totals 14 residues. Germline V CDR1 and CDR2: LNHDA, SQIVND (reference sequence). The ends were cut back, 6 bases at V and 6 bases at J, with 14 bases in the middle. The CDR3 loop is CASRSGAFSGELFF. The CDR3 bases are TGTGCCAGTAGGTCGGGGGCTTTTTCCGGGGAGCTGTTTTTT.

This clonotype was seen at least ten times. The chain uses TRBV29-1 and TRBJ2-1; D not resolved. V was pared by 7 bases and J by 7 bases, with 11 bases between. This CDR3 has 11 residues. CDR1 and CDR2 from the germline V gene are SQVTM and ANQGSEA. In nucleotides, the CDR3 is TGCAGCGCCCCGGTACGAAATGAGCAGTTCTTC. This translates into CSAPVRNEQFF.

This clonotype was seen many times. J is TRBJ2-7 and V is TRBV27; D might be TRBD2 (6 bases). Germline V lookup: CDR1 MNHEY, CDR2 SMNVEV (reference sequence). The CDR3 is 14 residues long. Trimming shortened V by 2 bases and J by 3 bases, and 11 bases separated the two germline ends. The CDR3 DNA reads TGTGCCAGCAGTTTAAAGAGCGGGTACTACGAGCAGTACGTC. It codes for CASSLKSGYYEQYV.

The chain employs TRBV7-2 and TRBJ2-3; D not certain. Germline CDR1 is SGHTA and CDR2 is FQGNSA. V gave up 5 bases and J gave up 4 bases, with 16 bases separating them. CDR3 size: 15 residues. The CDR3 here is CASSLRLSAADTQYF. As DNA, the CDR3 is TGTGCCAGCAGCCTTCGACTGTCAGCAGCAGATACGCAGTATTTT. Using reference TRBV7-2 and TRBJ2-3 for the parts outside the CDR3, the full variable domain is GAGVSQSPSNKVTEKGKDVELRCDPISGHTALYWYRQSLGQGLEFLIYFQGNSAPDKSGLPSDRFSAERTGGSVSTLTIQRTQQEDSAVYLCASSLRLSAADTQYFGPGTRLTVL.

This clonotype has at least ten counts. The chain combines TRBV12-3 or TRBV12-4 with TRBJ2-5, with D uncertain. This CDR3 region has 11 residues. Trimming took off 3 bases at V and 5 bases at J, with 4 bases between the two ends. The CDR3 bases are TGTGCCAGCAGTTTCGGGGAGACCCAGTACTTC. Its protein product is CASSFGETQYF.

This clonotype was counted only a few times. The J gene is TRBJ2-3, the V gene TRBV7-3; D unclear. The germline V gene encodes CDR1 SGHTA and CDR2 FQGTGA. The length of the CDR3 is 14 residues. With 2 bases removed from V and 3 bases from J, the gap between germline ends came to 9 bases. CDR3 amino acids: CASSLGVRTDTQYF. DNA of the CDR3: TGTGCCAGCAGCTTAGGTGTTAGGACAGATACGCAGTATTTT.

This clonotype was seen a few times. The CDR3 sequence: CASSDGQNNQPQHF. The CDR3 DNA follows: TGTGCCAGCAGTGATGGGCAGAACAATCAGCCCCAGCATTTT. This chain connects TRBV2 to TRBJ1-5; D unclear. Germline V CDR1 and CDR2: SNHLY, FYNNEI. The ends were cut back, 3 bases at V and 3 bases at J, with 9 bases in the middle. The CDR3 runs 14 residues.

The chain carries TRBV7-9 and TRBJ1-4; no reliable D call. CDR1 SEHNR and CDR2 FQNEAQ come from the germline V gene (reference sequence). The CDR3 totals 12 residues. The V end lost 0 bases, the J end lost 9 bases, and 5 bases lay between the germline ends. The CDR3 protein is CASSLARKKLFF. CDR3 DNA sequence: TGTGCCAGCAGCTTAGCGCGGAAAAAACTGTTTTTT.

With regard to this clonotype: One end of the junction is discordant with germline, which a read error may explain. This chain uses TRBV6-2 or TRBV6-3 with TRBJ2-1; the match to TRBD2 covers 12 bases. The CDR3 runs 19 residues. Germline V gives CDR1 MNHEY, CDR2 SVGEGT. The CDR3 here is CVSVRTSGGMISSYNEQFF. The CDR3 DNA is TGTGTCAGCGTTCGTACTAGCGGGGGGATGATAAGCTCCTACAATGAGCAGTTCTTC.

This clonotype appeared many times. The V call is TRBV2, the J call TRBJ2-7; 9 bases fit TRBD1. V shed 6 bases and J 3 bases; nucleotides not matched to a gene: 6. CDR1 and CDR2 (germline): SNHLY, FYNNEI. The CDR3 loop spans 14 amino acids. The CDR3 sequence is CASSDRDRDYEQYF. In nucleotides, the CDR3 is TGTGCCAGCAGCGACCGGGACAGGGACTACGAGCAGTACTTC. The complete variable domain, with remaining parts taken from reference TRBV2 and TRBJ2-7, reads EPEVTQTPSHQVTQMGQEVILRCVPISNHLYFYWYRQILGQKVEFLVSFYNNEISEKSEIFDDQFSVERPDGSNFTLKIRSTKLEDSAMYFCASSDRDRDYEQYFGPGTRLTVT.

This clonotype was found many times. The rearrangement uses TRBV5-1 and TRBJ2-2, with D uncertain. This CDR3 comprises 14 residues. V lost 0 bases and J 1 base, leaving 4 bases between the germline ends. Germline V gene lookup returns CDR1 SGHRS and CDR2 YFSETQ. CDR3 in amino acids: CASSLEVNTGELFF. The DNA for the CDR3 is TGCGCCAGCAGCTTGGAGGTGAACACCGGGGAGCTGTTTTTT. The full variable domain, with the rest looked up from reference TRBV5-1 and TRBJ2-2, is KAGVTQTPRYLIKTRGQQVTLSCSPISGHRSVSWYQQTPGQGLQFLFEYFSETQRNKGNFPGRFSGRQFSNSRSEMNVSTLELGDSALYLCASSLEVNTGELFFGEGSRLTVL.

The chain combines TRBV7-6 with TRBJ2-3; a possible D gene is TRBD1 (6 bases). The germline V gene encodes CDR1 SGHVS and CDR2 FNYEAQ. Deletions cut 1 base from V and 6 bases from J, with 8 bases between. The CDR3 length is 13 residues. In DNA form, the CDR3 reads TGTGCCAGCAGCTTAGACAGGGCTGATACGCAGTATTTT. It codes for CASSLDRADTQYF.

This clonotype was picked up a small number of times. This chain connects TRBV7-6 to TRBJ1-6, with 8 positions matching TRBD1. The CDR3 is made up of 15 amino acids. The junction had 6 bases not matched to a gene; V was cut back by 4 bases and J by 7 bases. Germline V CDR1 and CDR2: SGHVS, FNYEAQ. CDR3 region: CASSSQGEGNSPLHF. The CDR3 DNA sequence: TGTGCCAGCAGCTCACAGGGGGAGGGGAATTCACCCCTCCACTTT.

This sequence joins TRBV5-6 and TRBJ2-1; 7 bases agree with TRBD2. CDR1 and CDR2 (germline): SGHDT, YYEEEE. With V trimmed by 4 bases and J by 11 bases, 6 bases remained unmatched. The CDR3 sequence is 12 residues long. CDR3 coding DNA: TGTGCCAGCAGCCCCGGGACTAAGAAGCAGTTCTTC. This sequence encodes CASSPGTKKQFF. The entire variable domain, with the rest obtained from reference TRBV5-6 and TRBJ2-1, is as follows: DAGVTQSPTHLIKTRGQQVTLRCSPKSGHDTVSWYQQALGQGPQFIFQYYEEEERQRGNFPDRFSGHQFPNYSSELNVNALLLGDSALYLCASSPGTKKQFFGPGTRLTVL.

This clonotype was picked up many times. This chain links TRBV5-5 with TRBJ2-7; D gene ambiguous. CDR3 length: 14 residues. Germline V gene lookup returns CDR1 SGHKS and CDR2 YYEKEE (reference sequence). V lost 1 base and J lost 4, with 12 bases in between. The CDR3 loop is CASSLSTVVYEQYF. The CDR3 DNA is TGTGCCAGCAGCTTGAGCACGGTAGTGTACGAGCAGTACTTC.

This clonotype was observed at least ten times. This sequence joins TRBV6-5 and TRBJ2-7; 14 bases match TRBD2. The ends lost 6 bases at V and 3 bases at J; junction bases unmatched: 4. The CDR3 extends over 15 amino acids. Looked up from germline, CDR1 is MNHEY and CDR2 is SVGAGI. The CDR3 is CASRSGTSGGYEQYV. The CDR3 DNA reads TGTGCCAGCAGGTCCGGGACTAGCGGGGGCTACGAGCAGTACGTC.

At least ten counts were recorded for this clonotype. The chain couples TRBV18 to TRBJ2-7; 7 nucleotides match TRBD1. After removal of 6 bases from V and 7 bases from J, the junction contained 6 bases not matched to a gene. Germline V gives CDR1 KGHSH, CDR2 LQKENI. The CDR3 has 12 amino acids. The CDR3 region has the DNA TGTGCCAGCTCTCGAGGGGGCGAGGAGCAGTACTTC. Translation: CASSRGGEEQYF.

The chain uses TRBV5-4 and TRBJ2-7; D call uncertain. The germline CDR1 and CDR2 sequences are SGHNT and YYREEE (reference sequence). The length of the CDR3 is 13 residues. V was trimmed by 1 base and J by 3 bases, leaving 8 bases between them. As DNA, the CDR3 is TGTGCCAGCAGCTTGCGGCAGCACTACGAGCAGTACTTC. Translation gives CASSLRQHYEQYF.

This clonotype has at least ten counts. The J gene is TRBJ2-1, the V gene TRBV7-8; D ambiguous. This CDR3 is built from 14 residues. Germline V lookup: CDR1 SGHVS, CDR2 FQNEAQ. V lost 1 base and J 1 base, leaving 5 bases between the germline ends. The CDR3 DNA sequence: TGTGCCAGCAGCTTAGGGTCATCCTACAATGAGCAGTTCTTC. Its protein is CASSLGSSYNEQFF.

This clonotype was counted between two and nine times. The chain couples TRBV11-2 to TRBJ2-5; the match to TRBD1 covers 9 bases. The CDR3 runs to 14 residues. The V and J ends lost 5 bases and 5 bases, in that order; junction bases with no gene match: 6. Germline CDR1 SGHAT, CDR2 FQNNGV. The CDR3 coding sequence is TGTGCCAGCAGCGGACAGGGGAGGGGGGAGACCCAGTACTTC. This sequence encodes CASSGQGRGETQYF. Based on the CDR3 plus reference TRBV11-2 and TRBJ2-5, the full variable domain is EAGVAQSPRYKIIEKRQSVAFWCNPISGHATLYWYQQILGQGPKLLIQFQNNGVVDDSQLPKDRFSAERLKGVDSTLKIQPAKLEDSAVYLCASSGQGRGETQYFGPGTRLLVL.

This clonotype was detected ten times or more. The CDR3 DNA follows: TGTGCCATCAGTGAGCCAACCGGGACAGGGGGCTTGAGGGAGACCCAGTACTTC. It translates to CAISEPTGTGGLRETQYF. The chain recombines TRBV10-3 with TRBJ2-5, with TRBD1 identical over 12 bases. V was pared by 2 bases and J by 5 bases, with 12 bases of the junction left unmatched. This CDR3 spans 18 amino acids. Germline V lookup: CDR1 ENHRY, CDR2 SYGVKD.

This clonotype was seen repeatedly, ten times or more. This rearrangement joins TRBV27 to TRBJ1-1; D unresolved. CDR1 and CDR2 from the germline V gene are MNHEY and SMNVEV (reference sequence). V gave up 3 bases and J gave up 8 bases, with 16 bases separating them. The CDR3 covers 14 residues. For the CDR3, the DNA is TGTGCCAGCAGTTTGGCCCACCGGACCGCCGAAGCTTTCTTT. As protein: CASSLAHRTAEAFF.

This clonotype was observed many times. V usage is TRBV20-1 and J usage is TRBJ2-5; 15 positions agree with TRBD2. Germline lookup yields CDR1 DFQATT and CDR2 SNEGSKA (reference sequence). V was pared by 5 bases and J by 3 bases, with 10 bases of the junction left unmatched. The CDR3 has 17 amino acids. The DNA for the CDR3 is TGCAGTGCTTACAATGGACTAGCGGGGGGGCCGGAAGAGACCCAGTACTTC. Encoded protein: CSAYNGLAGGPEETQYF.

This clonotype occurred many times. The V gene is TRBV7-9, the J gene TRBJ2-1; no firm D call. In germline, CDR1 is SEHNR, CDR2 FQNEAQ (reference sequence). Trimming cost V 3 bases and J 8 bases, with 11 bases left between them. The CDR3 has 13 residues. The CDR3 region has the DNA TGTGCCAGCAGCTTCCCCTCTGCCGATGAGCAGTTCTTC. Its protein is CASSFPSADEQFF.

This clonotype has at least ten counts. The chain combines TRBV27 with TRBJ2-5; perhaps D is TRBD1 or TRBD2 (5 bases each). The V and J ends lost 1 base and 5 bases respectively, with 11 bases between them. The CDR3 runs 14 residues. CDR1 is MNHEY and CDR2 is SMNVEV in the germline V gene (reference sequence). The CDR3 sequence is CASSLWGSRETQYF. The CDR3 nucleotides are TGTGCCAGCAGTTTATGGGGGTCTCGGGAGACCCAGTACTTC.

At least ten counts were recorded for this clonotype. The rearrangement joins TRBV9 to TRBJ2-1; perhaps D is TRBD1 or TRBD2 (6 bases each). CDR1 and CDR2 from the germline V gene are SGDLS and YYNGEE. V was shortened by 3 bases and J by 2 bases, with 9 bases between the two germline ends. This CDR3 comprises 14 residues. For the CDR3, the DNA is TGTGCCAGCAGCGGGGGGGCCCCCTACAATGAGCAGTTCTTC. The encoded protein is CASSGGAPYNEQFF. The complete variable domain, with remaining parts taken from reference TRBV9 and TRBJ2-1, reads DSGVTQTPKHLITATGQRVTLRCSPRSGDLSVYWYQQSLDQGLQFLIQYYNGEERAKGNILERFSAQQFPDLHSELNLSSLELGDSALYFCASSGGAPYNEQFFGPGTRLTVL.

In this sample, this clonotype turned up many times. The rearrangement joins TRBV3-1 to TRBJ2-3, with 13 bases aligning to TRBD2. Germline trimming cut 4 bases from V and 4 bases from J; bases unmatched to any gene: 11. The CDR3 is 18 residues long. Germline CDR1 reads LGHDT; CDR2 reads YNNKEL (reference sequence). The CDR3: CASSRGPGLAGIPDTQYF. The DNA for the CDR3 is TGTGCCAGCAGCCGCGGTCCGGGACTAGCGGGGATCCCAGATACGCAGTATTTT.

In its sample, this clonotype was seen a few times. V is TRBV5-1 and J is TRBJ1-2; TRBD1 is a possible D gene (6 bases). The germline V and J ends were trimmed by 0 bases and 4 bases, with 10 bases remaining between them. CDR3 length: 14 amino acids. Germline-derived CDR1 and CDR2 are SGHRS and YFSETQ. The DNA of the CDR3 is TGCGCCAGCAGCTTGGAAACAGGGAGCTATGGCTACACCTTC. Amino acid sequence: CASSLETGSYGYTF.

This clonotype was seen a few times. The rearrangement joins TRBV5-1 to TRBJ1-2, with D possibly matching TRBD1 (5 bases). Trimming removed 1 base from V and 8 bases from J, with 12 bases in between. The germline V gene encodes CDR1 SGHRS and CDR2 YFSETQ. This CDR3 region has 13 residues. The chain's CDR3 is CASSLPAGPGYTF. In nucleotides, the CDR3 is TGCGCCAGCAGCTTGCCTGCAGGGCCAGGCTACACCTTC.